This T cell receptor beta chain was sequenced in a study of cytomegalovirus exposure and HLA in healthy donors. This CDR3 region has 16 residues. V lost 2 bases to trimming and J lost 5 bases; unmatched junction nucleotides: 7. Per germline, CDR1 SSHAT and CDR2 FNYEAQ (reference sequence). PCR employed 60 Vbeta and 13 Jbeta primers. Generated by immunoSEQ multiplex PCR, the TCRdb table keeps only in-frame clones and is missing some. Of approximately 150,000 clones listed, about 76% are singletons. Study-wide results and caveats: Many donors shared some public TCRs, even though most TCR sequences were rare.

Notes on this clone: Its antigen is currently unknown.

The sequence came from a woman between 40 and 50 years old in good health and CMV-seropositive. V gene TRBV7-7 combines with J gene TRBJ2-1; 9 bases are shared with TRBD2. The sequencing sample was made of PBMCs. The CDR3 DNA reads as TGTGCCAGCAGCTTATACGCTAGCGGGGCCAACAATGAGCAGTTCTTC. This translates into CASSLYASGANNEQFF.